A selection of T cell receptor beta chains follows, all from one sample in a study of metastatic and nonmetastatic thyroid tumors. TCRdb re-processed the PCR reads through MiXCR. This table holds 23,000 or so clones, roughly 27% found once. Specimen: tumor tissue. The origin of the receptors is a male donor with papillary thyroid cancer or a benign thyroid nodule (not recorded which). Some clones in this sample may be carry-over from other donors' samples. The CDR3 runs from the conserved cysteine through the conserved F or W. Each record gives: J gene, V gene, CDR3 protein.

TRBJ2-7,TRBV4-3,CASSQGTGASYEQYF
TRBJ1-1,TRBV20-1,CSAPEPGQGLNTEAFF
TRBJ2-1,TRBV6-1,CFSTGNLVNEQFF
TRBJ2-7,TRBV2,CASGTQGKRDEQYF
TRBJ2-7,TRBV7-2,CASSLVGSSYEQYF
TRBJ2-1,TRBV18,CASSPLLGDEQFF
TRBJ2-7,TRBV4-2,CASSRDWTSGSLLSSYEQYF
TRBJ1-1,TRBV11-2,CASSLDRALNTEAFF
TRBJ1-3,TRBV5-1,CASSLAKADDTIYF
TRBJ2-1,TRBV6-1,CASRRSGRGEEQFF
TRBJ2-1,TRBV11-2,CASSLEGQGYNEQFF
TRBJ2-7,TRBV5-1,CASSLASGRASEQYF
TRBJ2-7,TRBV5-1,CASSSGTDNEQYF
TRBJ2-3,TRBV7-2,CASSSAGDTQYF
TRBJ1-2,TRBV7-9,CASSLAQLEYGYTF
TRBJ2-7,TRBV28,CAISLSSLGTYEQYF
TRBJ1-1,TRBV18,CASSLNTPGQGSEAFF
TRBJ2-7,TRBV18,CASSPGRDSEQYF
TRBJ2-6,TRBV5-1,CASSPTGGAGANVLTF
TRBJ1-2,TRBV7-9,CASSLGVTSNYGYTF
TRBJ2-5,TRBV13,CASSPRGESQETQYF
TRBJ2-7,TRBV28,CASAQGYEQYF
TRBJ2-5,TRBV19,CASSRGLGQETQYF
TRBJ2-1,TRBV6-2/TRBV6-3,CASSYEGKAYNEQFF
TRBJ1-1,TRBV6-2/TRBV6-3,CASTIGGNGDTEAFF
TRBJ2-7,TRBV5-1,CASSLRGAEEWYEQYF
TRBJ2-1,TRBV20-1,CSARDTPNRGVEQFF
TRBJ2-7,TRBV20-1,CSARPRSSYEQYF
TRBJ2-1,TRBV9,CASSHSMTAGAYNEQFF
TRBJ1-3,TRBV15,CATSRAAASSGNTMHF
TRBJ2-7,TRBV20-1,CSARGSSGRTYEQYF
TRBJ2-6,TRBV2,CASLPDSGANVLTF
TRBJ2-2,TRBV20-1,CSARGTSGGDTGELFF
TRBJ2-2,TRBV5-1,CASSLAGHANTGELFF
TRBJ1-1,TRBV2,CASSGQGLNTEAFF
TRBJ2-7,TRBV5-1,CASSLAVGLGGDEQYF
TRBJ2-7,TRBV20-1,CSAREERDFNEQYF
TRBJ2-7,TRBV5-1,CASSLGPGTGKAYEQYF
TRBJ2-2,TRBV20-1,CSALQAANTGELFF
TRBJ1-2,TRBV6-1,CASSGDSWNGYTF
TRBJ2-5,TRBV24-1,CATENSQETQYF
TRBJ2-1,TRBV19,CASKGRLAGTEQFF
TRBJ1-1,TRBV10-3,CAITRGEEGTEAFF
TRBJ2-3,TRBV6-2/TRBV6-3,CASSYSWLAKDTQYF
TRBJ2-5,TRBV30,CAWSVPMAARETQYF
TRBJ2-7,TRBV2,CASSSHSRTGGYEQYF
TRBJ2-7,TRBV20-1,CSATRVDSGRVYEQYF
TRBJ2-3,TRBV5-1,CASSIQPTLSTDTQYF
TRBJ2-7,TRBV12-5,CASGLSLGEQYF
TRBJ2-7,TRBV20-1,CSALMGGRNGEQYF
TRBJ1-2,TRBV7-2,CASRAGEGGNYGYTF
TRBJ1-6,TRBV6-1,CASSPSGTENSPLHF